The clone carrying this TCR beta chain was counted a few times. The target antigen is unknown. Germline CDR1 and CDR2: SEHNR and FQNEAQ (reference sequence). Trimming removed 5 bases from V and 7 bases from J, with 12 bases in between. The CDR3 runs 12 residues. Investigators amplified TCR beta CDR3 regions from RNA transcripts. HTBI primers served in a first-round RT-PCR, which a second-round multiplex PCR followed. TCRdb re-called the multiplex PCR reads with MiXCR, one entry per CDR3 protein. In the table there are about 550,000 distinct CDR3 sequences, 35% to 45% of which are singletons. The sample is drawn from a study of Graves' ophthalmopathy and Graves' hyperthyroidism. Study at large: The term stable hyperthyroidism indicated an absence of ophthalmopathy within 18 months of follow-up. Study observations and caveats: Detected in blood as well were most expanded thyroid clonotypes with frequency above 0.001.

This clonotype originated in an adult man with Graves' hyperthyroidism. The chain employs TRBV7-9 and TRBJ2-7, with D possibly being TRBD1 (6 bases). The sample consisted of peripheral blood or thyroid tissue (not recorded which). The chain's CDR3 is CASSRGGREQYF. CDR3 coding DNA: TGTGCCAGCAGCAGAGGGGGTCGGGAGCAGTACTTC.